This T cell receptor (beta chain) was captured by sequencing in a study of shared clonotypes between healthy human individuals. This CDR3 is 14 amino acids long. Germline values: CDR1 KGHSH, CDR2 LQKENI. Authors' methods: There were no quality scores in the junction-only immunoSEQ sequences, so filtering differed. Clones were sequenced by immunoSEQ multiplex PCR, and TCRdb holds only the in-frame ones, with some missing. The DNA gave D and trimming, while V, J and clone size come from that table. The table shows about 180,000 clones, with over 85% occurring only once. Sequencing was done on a sample of naive CD4+ T cells sorted from blood. Subset indicated: CD45RA+ positively selected. The rearrangement uses TRBV18 and TRBJ2-5, with D perhaps matching TRBD1 (6 bases). The J call may be incorrect, as the DNA end agrees better with TRBJ2-7. The source of this sequence is a young woman in good health. The CDR3 nucleotides read TGTGCCAGCTCACTTTCCGGGACACCCTACGAGCAGTACTTC. It is translated as CASSLSGTPYEQYF.